The present T cell receptor beta chain was sequenced within a study of T cell responses to AZD1222 COVID-19 vaccine. Study-level background: Analysis merged second doses at about 4 or about 12 weeks. Overall study results and limits: Among vaccine-associated CD4 TCRs, coverage spanned spike, with dominance at 160-218 and 743-854. Mostly white British, mostly female donors; authors suggested clonal diversity may be underestimated.

Of note for this clone: Its antigen is undetermined.

TCRdb's table, derived via immunoSEQ multiplex PCR, lists solely in-frame clones and lacks some. The data contain about 92,000 clones, around 84% of them singletons. The sequencing here drew on peripheral blood, taken on day 0 of AZD1222 vaccination. The receptor was derived from an adult in good health.

The CDR3 bases are TGTGCCAGCAGCCAAGATGGTAGTGCCGAGAGGGGCTACACCTTC. Translation: CASSQDGSAERGYTF. The rearrangement joins TRBV3-1 (or the pseudogene TRBV3-2) to TRBJ1-2; no firm D call. This CDR3 is 15 amino acids long. The V gene's germline CDR1 is LGHDT and CDR2 YNNKEL (reference sequence). V lost 0 bases and J 8 bases, leaving 16 bases between the germline ends.